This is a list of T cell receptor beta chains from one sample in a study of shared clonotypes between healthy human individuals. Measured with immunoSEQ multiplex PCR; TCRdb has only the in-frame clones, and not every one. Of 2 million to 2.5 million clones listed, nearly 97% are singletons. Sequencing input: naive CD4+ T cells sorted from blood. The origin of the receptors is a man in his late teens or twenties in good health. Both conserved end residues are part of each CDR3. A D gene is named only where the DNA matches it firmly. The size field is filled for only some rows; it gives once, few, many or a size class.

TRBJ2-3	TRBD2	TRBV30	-	CAWSGEGMFTDTQYF	TGTGCCTGGAGTGGGGAGGGGATGTTCACAGATACGCAGTATTTT
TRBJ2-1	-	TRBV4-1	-	CASSRLPFGEEGPHEQFF	TGCGCCAGCAGCCGCCTGCCCTTCGGCGAGGAGGGACCCCATGAGCAGTTCTTC
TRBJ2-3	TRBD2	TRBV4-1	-	CASSQETSGGRDTQYF	TGCGCCAGCAGCCAAGAAACTAGCGGGGGGAGAGATACGCAGTATTTT
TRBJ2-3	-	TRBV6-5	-	CASRATTGADTQYF	TGTGCCAGCAGGGCAACCACCGGAGCAGATACGCAGTATTTT
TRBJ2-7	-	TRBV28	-	CASTPQGLSYEQYF	TGTGCCAGCACCCCTCAAGGGCTATCCTACGAGCAGTACTTC
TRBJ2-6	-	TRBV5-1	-	CASSLVGVSGANVLTF	TGCGCCAGCAGCTTGGTTGGGGTCTCCGGGGCCAACGTCCTGACTTTC
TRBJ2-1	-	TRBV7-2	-	CASSLASGISYNEQFF	TGTGCCAGCAGCTTAGCTAGCGGAATCTCCTACAATGAGCAGTTCTTC
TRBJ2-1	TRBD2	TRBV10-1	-	CASSEGLAYEQFF	TGCGCCAGCAGTGAGGGACTAGCCTATGAGCAGTTCTTC
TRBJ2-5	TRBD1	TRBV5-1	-	CASSVGQDRGFYQYF	TGCGCCAGCAGCGTTGGCCAGGACAGGGGTTTTTACCAGTACTTC
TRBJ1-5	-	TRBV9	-	CASSQGVSNQPQHF	TGTGCCAGCAGCCAAGGAGTCAGCAATCAGCCCCAGCATTTT
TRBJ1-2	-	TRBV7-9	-	CASSLASVERLSGYTF	TGTGCCAGCAGCTTAGCCTCGGTTGAACGGTTGTCTGGCTACACCTTC
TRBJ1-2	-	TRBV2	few	CASRAELSSYTF	TGTGCCAGCAGGGCAGAACTATCGAGCTACACCTTC
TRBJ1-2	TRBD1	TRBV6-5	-	CASSYRGQAPYGYTF	TGTGCCAGCAGTTATCGAGGACAGGCGCCCTATGGCTACACCTTC
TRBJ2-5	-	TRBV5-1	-	CASSLAGVGETQYF	TGCGCCAGCAGCTTGGCGGGGGTCGGAGAGACCCAGTACTTC
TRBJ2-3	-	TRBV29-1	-	CSVGDGASTDTQYF	TGCAGCGTCGGAGACGGTGCTTCCACAGATACGCAGTATTTT
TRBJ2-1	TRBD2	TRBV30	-	CAWSQREGKFF	TGTGCCTGGAGCCAGCGGGAGGGGAAGTTCTTC
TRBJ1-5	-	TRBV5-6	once	CASSSWDLGGNQPQHF	TGTGCCAGCAGCTCGTGGGACCTAGGGGGGAATCAGCCCCAGCATTTT
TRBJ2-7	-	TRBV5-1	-	CASSPDHPEQYF	TGCGCCAGCAGCCCGGACCATCCCGAGCAGTACTTC
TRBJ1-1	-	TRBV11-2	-	CASSLGTYNTEAFF	TGTGCCAGCAGCTTAGGGACATACAACACTGAAGCTTTCTTT
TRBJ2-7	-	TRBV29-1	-	CSTNRVFNEQYF	TGCAGCACAAACAGGGTTTTCAACGAGCAGTACTTC
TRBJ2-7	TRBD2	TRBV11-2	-	CASSAPRGGSYEQYF	TGTGCCAGCAGCGCCCCTCGGGGAGGGAGTTACGAGCAGTACTTC
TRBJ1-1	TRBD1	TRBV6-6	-	CATTDRMNTEAFF	TGTGCCACCACGGACAGGATGAACACTGAAGCTTTCTTT
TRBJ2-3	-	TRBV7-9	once	CASSLAGYTDTQYF	TGTGCCAGCAGCTTAGCGGGGTACACAGATACGCAGTATTTT
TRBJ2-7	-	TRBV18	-	CASRRGRTYEQYF	TGTGCCAGCCGGCGGGGACGGACCTACGAGCAGTACTTC
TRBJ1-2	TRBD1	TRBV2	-	CASSPTGIWHTF	TGTGCCAGCAGCCCGACAGGGATTTGGCACACCTTC
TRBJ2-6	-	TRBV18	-	CASSPPGFTSGANVLTF	TGTGCCAGCTCACCACCAGGTTTTACCTCTGGGGCCAACGTCCTGACTTTC
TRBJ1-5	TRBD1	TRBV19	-	CATDLQGAGQPQHF	TGTGCCACTGATCTCCAGGGGGCAGGTCAGCCCCAGCATTTT
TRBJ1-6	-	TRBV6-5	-	CASTTAGGGNSPLHF	TGTGCCAGCACCACCGCGGGTGGGGGCAATTCACCCCTCCACTTT